These 15 T cell receptor beta chains share one sample of origin, sequenced in a study of control samples from healthy donors and cancer patients. Sequencing used immunoSEQ multiplex PCR; TCRdb keeps in-frame clones, though not all of them. Among under 95,000 clones, about four fifths were seen once, and the ten largest hold over 13%. The sequencing sample was made of blood. The receptors come from a man in his fifties in good health.

This rearrangement joins TRBV21-1 to TRBJ2-6; TRBD1 was called by the table and not checked on the DNA. TRBV21-1 is tagged as a pseudogene. There are 18 residues in the CDR3. The CDR3 coding sequence is TGTGCCAGCAGCAAAGCGCAGGACAGGGAATCTGGGGCCAACGTCCTGACTTTC. Translated, it gives CASSKAQDRESGANVLTF.

This chain uses TRBV9 with TRBJ2-1; 9 nucleotides agree with TRBD2. The CDR3 length is 17 residues. The V and J ends lost 0 bases and 8 bases, in that order; junction bases with no gene match: 12. Germline-derived CDR1 and CDR2 are SGDLS and YYNGEE. Written as DNA, the CDR3 is TGTGCCAGCAGCGTAGAGGGCGGGAGGGGTTCCTGGGATGAGCAGTTCTTC. Protein product: CASSVEGGRGSWDEQFF.

The rearrangement uses TRBV7-2 and TRBJ2-1; D is uncertain. This CDR3 is 12 amino acids long. Per the germline V gene, CDR1 is SGHTA and CDR2 is FQGNSA. V was pared by 4 bases and J by 1 base, with 2 bases between. For the CDR3, the DNA is TGTGCCAGCAGCTATTCCTACAATGAGCAGTTCTTC. Translation gives CASSYSYNEQFF.

V is TRBV19 and J is TRBJ1-1; 7 bases are a match to TRBD1. Germline V CDR1 and CDR2: LNHDA, SQIVND (reference sequence). V trimming: 1 base; J trimming: 4 bases; junction bases outside the gene matches: 12. This CDR3 comprises 17 residues. In nucleotides, the CDR3 is TGTGCCAGTAGTATAGTGTCCCTCTCGACAGGGTCCACTGAAGCTTTCTTT. It is translated as CASSIVSLSTGSTEAFF.

The chain recombines TRBV5-1 with TRBJ2-2; D is perhaps TRBD2 (7 bases). CDR1 is SGHRS and CDR2 is YFSETQ in the germline V gene. Trimming cost V 4 bases and J 3 bases, with 25 bases left between them. The CDR3 is 19 residues long. CDR3 region: CASSPAPSGASGYTGELFF. The CDR3, as DNA: TGCGCCAGCAGCCCGGCCCCTTCGGGGGCTAGCGGATACACCGGGGAGCTGTTTTTT.

The chain employs TRBV4-3 and TRBJ2-2; TRBD1 or TRBD2 may be the D gene (5 bases each). Germline CDR1 reads LGHNA; CDR2 reads YSLEER. V shed 0 bases and J shed 6 bases, with 20 bases lying between them. The CDR3 covers 18 residues. CDR3 sequence reads: CASSQDREGLYGAGELFF. DNA for the CDR3: TGCGCCAGCAGCCAAGATAGAGAGGGGTTGTATGGTGCCGGGGAGCTGTTTTTT.

The rearrangement joins TRBV6-1 to TRBJ2-5; 7 nucleotides align to TRBD2. V shed 1 base and J 5 bases; nucleotides not matched to a gene: 19. CDR3 size: 19 residues. CDR1 and CDR2 (germline): MNHNS, SASEGT. The CDR3 region is CASSEGGGIGRLLWETQYF. The DNA for the CDR3 is TGTGCCAGCAGTGAAGGGGGGGGGATAGGTCGTTTGTTGTGGGAGACCCAGTACTTC.

The V and J genes are TRBV6-4 and TRBJ1-5, with D unresolved. V gave up 3 bases and J gave up 2 bases, with 8 bases separating them. Germline-derived CDR1 and CDR2 are MRHNA and SNTAGT. This CDR3 is 14 amino acids long. The CDR3 DNA reads TGTGCCAGCAGTGAAAACGTTGGCAATCAGCCCCAGCATTTT. It codes for CASSENVGNQPQHF.

This chain links TRBV7-2 with TRBJ2-7, with 10 bases lining up with TRBD2. CDR1 and CDR2 from the germline V gene are SGHTA and FQGNSA. This CDR3 is 15 amino acids long. Trimming took 7 bases from V and 7 from J; bases not matched to a gene: 13. CDR3: CASKSGSGRSGEQYF. For the CDR3, the DNA is TGTGCCAGCAAGTCGGGTAGCGGGAGGTCAGGAGAGCAGTACTTC.

V and J are TRBV4-3 and TRBJ2-3; 15 bases match TRBD2. Losses at the gene ends were 1 base for V and 5 bases for J; bases not matched to a gene: 4. The CDR3 contains 17 residues. Germline V gene lookup returns CDR1 LGHNA and CDR2 YSLEER. CDR3 coding DNA: TGCGCCAGCAGCCAAGGGACTAGCGGGAGGGCCTTAGATACGCAGTATTTT. This codes for CASSQGTSGRALDTQYF.

This chain uses TRBV30 with TRBJ2-1, with TRBD1 as a possible D gene (6 bases). CDR1 and CDR2 from the germline V gene are GTSNPN and SVGIG (reference sequence). The CDR3 extends over 14 amino acids. The CDR3 loop reads CAVQGTKSGNEQFF. CDR3 DNA sequence: TGTGCTGTCCAGGGGACAAAAAGTGGGAATGAGCAGTTCTTC.

V gene TRBV9 combines with J gene TRBJ2-7; TRBD1 might be the D (6 bases). Germline CDR1 is SGDLS and CDR2 is YYNGEE. The germline V and J ends were trimmed by 0 bases and 2 bases, with 9 bases remaining between them. The CDR3 contains 14 residues. CDR3 DNA: TGTGCCAGCAGCGTAGGACAGGCAACCTACGAGCAGTACTTC. Its translation is CASSVGQATYEQYF.

V usage is TRBV7-8 and J usage is TRBJ2-7, with D hard to call. CDR1 SGHVS and CDR2 FQNEAQ come from the germline V gene. The CDR3 is 11 residues long. V gave up 6 bases and J gave up 3 bases, with 6 bases separating them. The CDR3 sequence: CASSPDYEQYF. Written as DNA, the CDR3 is TGTGCCAGCAGTCCCGACTACGAGCAGTACTTC.

CDR3: CASSYLAGSYNEQFF. The DNA for the CDR3 is TGTGCCAGCAGTTACCTAGCGGGCTCCTACAATGAGCAGTTCTTC. This chain joins TRBV6-2 or TRBV6-3 and TRBJ2-1; 8 bases are a match to TRBD2. CDR3 size: 15 residues. Germline assignment: CDR1 MNHEY and CDR2 SVGEGT. V shed 2 bases and J 0 bases; nucleotides not matched to a gene: 0.

This chain uses TRBV30 with TRBJ1-1, with 7 bases matching TRBD1. The CDR3 runs to 14 residues. With V trimmed by 0 bases and J by 5 bases, 6 bases remained unmatched. CDR1 is GTSNPN and CDR2 is SVGIG in the germline V gene (reference sequence). CDR3 sequence (DNA): TGTGCCTGGAGTGTATCACACAGGGGTACTGAAGCTTTCTTT. Translating it yields CAWSVSHRGTEAFF. Based on the CDR3 plus reference TRBV30 and TRBJ1-1, the full variable domain is SQTIHQWPATLVQPVGSPLSLECTVEGTSNPNLYWYRQAAGRGLQLLFYSVGIGQISSEVPQNLSASRPQDRQFILSSKKLLLSDSGFYLCAWSVSHRGTEAFFGQGTRLTVV.